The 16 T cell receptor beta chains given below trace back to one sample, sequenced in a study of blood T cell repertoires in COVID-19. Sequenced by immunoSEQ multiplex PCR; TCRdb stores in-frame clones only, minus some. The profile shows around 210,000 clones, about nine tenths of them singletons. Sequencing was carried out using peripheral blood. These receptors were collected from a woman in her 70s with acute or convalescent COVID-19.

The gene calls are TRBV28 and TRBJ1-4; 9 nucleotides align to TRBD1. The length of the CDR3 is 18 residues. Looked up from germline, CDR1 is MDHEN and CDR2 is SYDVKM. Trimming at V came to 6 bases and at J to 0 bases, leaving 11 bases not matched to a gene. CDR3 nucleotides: TGTGCCAGCAGAACAGGGGGCGACCAATTTGCAACTAATGAAAAACTGTTTTTT. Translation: CASRTGGDQFATNEKLFF.

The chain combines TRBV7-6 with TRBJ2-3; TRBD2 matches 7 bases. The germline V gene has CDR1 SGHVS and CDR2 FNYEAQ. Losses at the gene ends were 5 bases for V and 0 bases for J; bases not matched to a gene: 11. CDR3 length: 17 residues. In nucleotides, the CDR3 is TGTGCCAGCAGCCGATGGGGCACTAGCGTAAGCACAGATACGCAGTATTTT. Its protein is CASSRWGTSVSTDTQYF.

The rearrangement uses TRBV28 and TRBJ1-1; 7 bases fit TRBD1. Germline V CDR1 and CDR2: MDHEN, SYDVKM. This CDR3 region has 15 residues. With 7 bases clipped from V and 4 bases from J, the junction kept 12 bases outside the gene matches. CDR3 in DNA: TGTGCCAGCATTAGAAGAGGGGGCGCAGGCACTGAAGCTTTCTTT. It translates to CASIRRGGAGTEAFF.

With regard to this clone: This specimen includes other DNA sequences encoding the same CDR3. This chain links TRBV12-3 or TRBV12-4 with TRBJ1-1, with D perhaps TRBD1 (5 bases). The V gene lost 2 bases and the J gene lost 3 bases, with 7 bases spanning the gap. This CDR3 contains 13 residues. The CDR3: CASSLRGDTEAFF. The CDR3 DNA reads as TGTGCCAGCAGTTTACGGGGGGACACTGAAGCTTTCTTT.

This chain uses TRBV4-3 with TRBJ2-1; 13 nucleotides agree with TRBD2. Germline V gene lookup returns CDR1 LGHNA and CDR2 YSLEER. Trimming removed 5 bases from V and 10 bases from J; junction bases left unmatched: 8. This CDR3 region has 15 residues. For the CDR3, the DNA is TGCGCCAGCAGCGGACGACTAGCGGGAGGCGCAGAGCAGTTCTTC. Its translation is CASSGRLAGGAEQFF.

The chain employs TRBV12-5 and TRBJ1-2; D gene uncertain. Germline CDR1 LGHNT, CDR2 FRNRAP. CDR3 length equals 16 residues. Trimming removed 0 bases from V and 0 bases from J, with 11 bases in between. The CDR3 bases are TGTGCTAGTGGTTTGGTACGAGGAGGGTCTAACTATGGCTACACCTTC. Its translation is CASGLVRGGSNYGYTF.

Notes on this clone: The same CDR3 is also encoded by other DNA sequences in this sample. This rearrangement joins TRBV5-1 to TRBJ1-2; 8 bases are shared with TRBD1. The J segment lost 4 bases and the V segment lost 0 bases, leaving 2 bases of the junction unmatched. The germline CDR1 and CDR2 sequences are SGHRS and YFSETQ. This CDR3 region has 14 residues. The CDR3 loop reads CASSLGTGRYGYTF. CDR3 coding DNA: TGCGCCAGCAGCTTGGGGACAGGGCGCTATGGCTACACCTTC.

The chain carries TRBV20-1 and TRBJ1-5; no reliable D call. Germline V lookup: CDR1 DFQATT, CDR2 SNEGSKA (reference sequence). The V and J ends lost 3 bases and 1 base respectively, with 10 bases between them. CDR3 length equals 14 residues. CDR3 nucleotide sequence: TGCAGTGCTAGTCACGGTTCGAGCAATCAGCCCCAGCATTTT. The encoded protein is CSASHGSSNQPQHF.

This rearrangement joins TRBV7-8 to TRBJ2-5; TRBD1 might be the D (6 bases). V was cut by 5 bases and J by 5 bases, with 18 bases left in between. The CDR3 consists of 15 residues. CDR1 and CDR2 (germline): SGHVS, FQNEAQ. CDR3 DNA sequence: TGTGCCAGCAGCCCGAGACAGGTCCCCAAGGAGACCCAGTACTTC. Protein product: CASSPRQVPKETQYF.

CDR3: CASGDPGGNQPQHF. For the CDR3, the DNA is TGTGCTAGTGGTGACCCCGGGGGCAATCAGCCCCAGCATTTT. V gene TRBV12-5 combines with J gene TRBJ1-5; D remains ambiguous. The germline V gene has CDR1 LGHNT and CDR2 FRNRAP. Trimming took off 5 bases at V and 2 bases at J, with 10 bases between the two ends. This CDR3 is built from 14 residues.

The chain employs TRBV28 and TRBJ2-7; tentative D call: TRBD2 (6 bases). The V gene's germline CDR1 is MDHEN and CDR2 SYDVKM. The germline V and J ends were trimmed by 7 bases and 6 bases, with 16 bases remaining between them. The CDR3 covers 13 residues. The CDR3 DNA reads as TGTGCCAGCATTCTCCGGGGGAGCGGCGAGCAGTACTTC. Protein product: CASILRGSGEQYF.

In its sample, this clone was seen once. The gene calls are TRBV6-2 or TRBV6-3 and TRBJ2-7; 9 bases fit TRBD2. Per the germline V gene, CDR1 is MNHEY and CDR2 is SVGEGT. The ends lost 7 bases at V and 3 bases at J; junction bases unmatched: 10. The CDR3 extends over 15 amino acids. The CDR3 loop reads CASTPRGTSYYEQYF. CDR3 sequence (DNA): TGTGCCAGCACCCCCCGTGGGACTAGCTACTACGAGCAGTACTTC.

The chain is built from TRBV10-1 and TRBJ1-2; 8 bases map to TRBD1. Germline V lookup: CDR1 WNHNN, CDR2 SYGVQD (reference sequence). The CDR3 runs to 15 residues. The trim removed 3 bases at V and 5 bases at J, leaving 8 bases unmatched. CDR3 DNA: TGCGCCAGCAGTGACAAAGCAGGGGGCGCATATGGCTACACCTTC. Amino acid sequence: CASSDKAGGAYGYTF.

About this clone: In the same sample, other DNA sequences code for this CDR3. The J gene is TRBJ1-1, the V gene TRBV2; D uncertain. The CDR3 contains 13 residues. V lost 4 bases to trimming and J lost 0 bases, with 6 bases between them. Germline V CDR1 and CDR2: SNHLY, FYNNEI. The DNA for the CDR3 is TGTGCCAGCAGTGGGCAGATGAACACTGAAGCTTTCTTT. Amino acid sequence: CASSGQMNTEAFF.

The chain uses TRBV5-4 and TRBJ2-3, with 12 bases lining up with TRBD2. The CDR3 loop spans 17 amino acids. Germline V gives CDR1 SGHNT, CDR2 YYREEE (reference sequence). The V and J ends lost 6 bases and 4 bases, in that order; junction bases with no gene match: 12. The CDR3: CASNHRLAGDTADTQYF. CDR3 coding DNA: TGTGCCAGCAACCACCGACTAGCGGGAGACACCGCAGATACGCAGTATTTT.

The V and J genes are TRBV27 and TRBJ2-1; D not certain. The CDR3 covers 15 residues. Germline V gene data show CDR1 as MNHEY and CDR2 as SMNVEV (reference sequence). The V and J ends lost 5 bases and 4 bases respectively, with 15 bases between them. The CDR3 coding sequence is TGTGCCAGCAGTCCCACGATTCCGGGTTACAATGAGCAGTTCTTC. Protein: CASSPTIPGYNEQFF.